This T cell receptor beta chain was documented in a study of T cell repertoires in cytomegalovirus infection. Study background: Indications came from public TCR beta signatures; they pointed to CMV infection and to a matching HLA type.

TCRdb passed the reads through MiXCR, listing each CDR3 protein once. Among 450,000 to 650,000 distinct CDR3 sequences listed, 40% were seen once. Trimming removed 3 bases from V and 9 bases from J, with 12 bases in between. The CDR3 sequence is 14 residues long. Germline assignment: CDR1 KGHSH and CDR2 LQKENI. Notes on this clonotype: The antigen remains unidentified.

This specimen consisted of cultured PBMCs, obtained from culture after CMV antigen stimulation. The chain is built from TRBV18 and TRBJ1-6; D is uncertain. The origin of this receptor is a human donor in good health (CMV status not recorded). Some clones in this sample may be carry-over from other donors' samples. The CDR3 DNA reads TGTGCCAGCTCACCGAGGAGGGAAGGTTCACCCCTCCACTTT. It translates to CASSPRREGSPLHF.